This TCR beta chain is drawn from a study of patients and donors after allogeneic stem cell transplantation (dated by TCRdb to about 2020). This clonotype was observed at least ten times. Its antigen is unknown. Base-call qualities are not available, and no considerably larger clone is one nucleotide away. V and J are truncated by 6 bases and 2 bases respectively, leaving an intervening sequence of 11 bases. Via the germline V gene, CDR1 is KGHSH and CDR2 LQKENI. The CDR3, from cysteine to phenylalanine, totals 14 residues. Only the CDR3 DNA stays, 42 bases, in frame from base 1. The library was produced with RT-PCR. Sequencing relied on a NextSeq 550. TCRdb reworked the public reads: Q25 trimming with fastp, MiXCR clone assembly, productive beta chains retained. All rows with the same CDR3 protein become a single entry with the most common DNA and genes. Counted in this sample were 70,000 to 95,000 distinct CDR3 sequences; around 5% of them appeared once. Together, the top ten hold about 2.5% of the sample.

The origin of this receptor is a human donor who was either an allogeneic HSCT recipient or a stem cell or donor lymphocyte infusion donor (not recorded which). It is not recorded whose cells these are; they may come from a transplant donor. The sequence is built from TRBV18 and TRBJ1-5, with TRBD1 tentatively as D gene (5 bases match). The sequenced sample consisted of blood, either unsorted or a sorted T cell fraction (not recorded which). The encoded CDR3 is CASSRDPGNQPQHF. The nucleotide sequence reads as follows: TGTGCCAGCTCGCGGGACCCGGGCAATCAGCCCCAGCATTTT.